The clone carrying this T cell receptor (beta chain) was counted many times. The target antigen is unknown. The data are from a study of blood T cells in healthy people across ages. Whole-study findings and limits: With naive T cell percentage, TCR beta diversity showed a strong correlation. The recorded TCR beta diversity per million T cells decreased in a roughly linear manner with age.

Using a J-beta primer mix together with a sample-barcoded 5' primer, a second PCR was run for roughly 7 to 11 cycles. The template-switch adaptor, which had 12 random nucleotides, put a tag on each cDNA molecule. TCRdb processed the 5' RACE reads anew with MiXCR; each CDR3 protein has one entry. The sample lists roughly 680,000 distinct CDR3 sequences; around 20% were seen once. There are 14 residues in the CDR3. Trimming removed 6 bases from V and 4 bases from J; junction bases left unmatched: 8. This receptor was obtained from a man between 65 and 80 years old in good health. The V gene is TRBV12-3 or TRBV12-4, the J gene TRBJ1-2, with 7 nucleotides matching TRBD1. The sequencing sample was made of blood. The CDR3, as DNA: TGTGCCAGCAGCCCACAGGGGCGAAGCTATGGCTACACCTTC. It specifies CASSPQGRSYGYTF.